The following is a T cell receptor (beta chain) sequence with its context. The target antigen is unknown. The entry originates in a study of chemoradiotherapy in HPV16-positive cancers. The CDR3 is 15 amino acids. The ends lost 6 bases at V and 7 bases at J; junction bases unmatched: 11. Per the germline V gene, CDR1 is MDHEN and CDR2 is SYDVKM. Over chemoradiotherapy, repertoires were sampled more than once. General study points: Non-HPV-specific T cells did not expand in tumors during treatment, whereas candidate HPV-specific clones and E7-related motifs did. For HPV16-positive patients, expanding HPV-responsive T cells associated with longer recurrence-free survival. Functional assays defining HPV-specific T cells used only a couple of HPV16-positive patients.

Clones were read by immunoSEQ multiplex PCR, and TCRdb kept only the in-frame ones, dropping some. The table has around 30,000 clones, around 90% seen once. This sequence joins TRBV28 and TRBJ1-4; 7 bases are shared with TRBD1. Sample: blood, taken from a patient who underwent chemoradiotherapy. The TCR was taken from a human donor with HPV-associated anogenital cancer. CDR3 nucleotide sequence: TGTGCCAGCAGATCTTACAGGGGTAGAGGTGAAAAACTGTTTTTT. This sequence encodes CASRSYRGRGEKLFF.